The rows below give T cell receptor beta chains drawn from one sample of a study of blood T cell repertoires in COVID-19. The protocol was immunoSEQ multiplex PCR, while the TCRdb copy is restricted to in-frame clones and leaves out a portion. This sample has approximately 260,000 clones, with around 90% found just once. Sequencing used peripheral blood. These receptors all come from a woman in her sixties or seventies with COVID-19, enrolled during active disease. Each CDR3 is given with its conserved first and last residue. D genes are given only for firm matches. Clone size, where shown, is once, few, many, or a class for clones that have expanded.

J gene	V gene	D gene	clone size	CDR3 protein	CDR3 DNA
TRBJ1-4	TRBV2	-	-	CASTQTGLSREKLFF	TGTGCCAGCACGCAAACAGGGTTGTCGAGAGAAAAACTGTTTTTT
TRBJ1-5	TRBV5-1	-	-	CASSLDPGHQYQPQHF	TGCGCCAGCAGCTTAGATCCGGGACACCAATATCAGCCCCAGCATTTT
TRBJ1-4	TRBV28	TRBD1	-	CASGTPTGDHEKLFF	TGTGCCAGCGGGACGCCGACAGGGGATCACGAAAAACTGTTTTTT
TRBJ2-7	TRBV29-1	TRBD2	-	CSVEVKRTSMAYEQYF	TGCAGCGTTGAAGTTAAACGGACTAGCATGGCCTACGAGCAGTACTTC
TRBJ2-7	TRBV23-1	TRBD2	-	CATTSGGREQYF	TGCGCCACAACATCGGGAGGGAGGGAGCAGTACTTC
TRBJ1-4	TRBV5-8	-	-	CASSLAGWESEKLFF	TGTGCCAGCAGCTTGGCGGGCTGGGAGAGTGAAAAACTGTTTTTT
TRBJ1-5	TRBV19	-	-	CASRPTGLSNQPQHF	TGTGCCAGCAGACCTACAGGGTTGAGCAATCAGCCCCAGCATTTT
TRBJ2-1	TRBV7-3	TRBD2	-	CASSLGRSAYNEQFF	TGTGCCAGCAGCCTCGGGAGGAGCGCCTACAATGAGCAGTTCTTC
TRBJ2-7	TRBV27	-	-	CASSLLLSGLPYEQYF	TGTGCCAGCAGTTTATTACTCTCTGGGCTCCCCTACGAGCAGTACTTC
TRBJ1-4	TRBV25-1	-	-	CASGRGLSNEKLFF	TGTGCCAGCGGTCGGGGACTGTCTAATGAAAAACTGTTTTTT
TRBJ1-1	TRBV29-1	-	-	CSVGDDRNTEAFF	TGCAGCGTTGGAGACGACAGGAACACTGAAGCTTTCTTT
TRBJ2-3	TRBV25-1	-	-	CASSAHLEGAGTDTQYF	TGTGCCAGCAGTGCCCACCTCGAGGGAGCAGGCACAGATACGCAGTATTTT
TRBJ2-2	TRBV9	TRBD1	-	CASSVEGGLTGELFF	TGTGCCAGCAGCGTAGAAGGGGGCTTAACCGGGGAGCTGTTTTTT
TRBJ2-1	TRBV28	TRBD1	-	CASSYTGGVYNEQFF	TGTGCCAGCAGTTATACAGGGGGCGTATACAATGAGCAGTTCTTC
TRBJ2-7	TRBV10-3	TRBD1	-	CAISGEDRYYEQYF	TGTGCCATCAGTGGAGAGGACAGGTACTACGAGCAGTACTTC
TRBJ1-5	TRBV28	-	-	CASRRDSEGQPQHF	TGTGCCAGCAGACGGGACTCCGAGGGTCAGCCCCAGCATTTT
TRBJ1-2	TRBV5-1	TRBD1	-	CASSLTQGARNGYTF	TGCGCCAGCAGCTTGACGCAGGGGGCGAGGAATGGCTACACCTTC
TRBJ2-5	TRBV5-4	TRBD2	-	CASSLVASGSWETQYF	TGTGCCAGCAGCTTGGTGGCTAGCGGGAGTTGGGAGACCCAGTACTTC
TRBJ2-2	TRBV7-2	TRBD2	-	CASSLTSGNTGELFF	TGTGCCAGCAGCTTAACTAGCGGGAACACCGGGGAGCTGTTTTTT
TRBJ1-4	TRBV10-3	-	-	CAISPRSGTTNEKLFF	TGTGCCATCAGCCCACGTTCAGGGACAACTAATGAAAAACTGTTTTTT
TRBJ1-6	TRBV30	TRBD1	few	CAWSTRGQYNSPLHF	TGTGCCTGGAGTACCCGGGGACAGTATAATTCACCCCTCCACTTT
TRBJ1-4	TRBV5-1	-	-	CASSLVGSISTNEKLFF	TGCGCCAGCAGCTTGGTCGGGTCAATCTCAACTAATGAAAAACTGTTTTTT
TRBJ1-1	TRBV24-1	-	-	CATSHGAATEAFF	TGTGCCACCAGTCACGGAGCAGCCACTGAAGCTTTCTTT
TRBJ2-7	TRBV5-4	TRBD2	-	CASSYELAGTPYF	TGTGCCAGCAGCTACGAACTAGCGGGAACCCCGTACTTC
TRBJ1-1	TRBV12-3/TRBV12-4	-	-	CAIEEGGATEAFF	TGTGCCATCGAGGAGGGAGGAGCCACTGAAGCTTTCTTT
TRBJ1-5	TRBV11-3	-	-	CASSLNRLEPQHF	TGTGCCAGCAGCTTGAATCGGTTGGAGCCCCAGCATTTT
TRBJ2-1	TRBV6-2/TRBV6-3	TRBD1	-	CASSLPTGGLGNEQFF	TGTGCCAGCAGTTTGCCAACAGGGGGCCTTGGCAATGAGCAGTTCTTC
TRBJ2-7	TRBV7-8	-	-	CASSPAYEQYF	TGTGCCAGCAGCCCCGCCTACGAGCAGTACTTC
TRBJ1-4	TRBV28	TRBD1	-	CASSRQGGWEKLFF	TGTGCCAGCAGTCGACAGGGGGGATGGGAAAAACTGTTTTTT
TRBJ2-2	TRBV2	-	-	CASSEAGNTGELFF	TGTGCCAGCAGTGAAGCGGGCAACACCGGGGAGCTGTTTTTT
TRBJ2-7	TRBV5-1	TRBD2	-	CASSRKTSGQAYEQYF	TGCGCCAGCAGCCGCAAAACTAGCGGGCAAGCCTACGAGCAGTACTTC
TRBJ2-7	TRBV5-6	TRBD1	-	CASSPDRGYEQYF	TGTGCCAGCAGCCCAGACAGGGGATACGAGCAGTACTTC
TRBJ2-7	TRBV5-1	-	-	CASSLGYRDSKEQYF	TGCGCCAGCAGCTTGGGGTACCGGGATTCAAAAGAGCAGTACTTC
TRBJ2-3	TRBV5-1	-	-	CASRGASTDTQYF	TGCGCCAGCAGGGGGGCTAGCACAGATACGCAGTATTTT
TRBJ2-7	TRBV5-1	TRBD2	-	CASSPGTVGLAGGSYEQYF	TGCGCCAGCAGCCCTGGGACAGTGGGACTAGCGGGAGGTTCCTACGAGCAGTACTTC
TRBJ1-1	TRBV2	-	-	CASSGERNTEAFF	TGTGCCAGCAGTGGAGAACGGAACACTGAAGCTTTCTTT
TRBJ1-1	TRBV10-3	TRBD1	few	CAITTGQGNTEAFF	TGTGCCATCACCACGGGACAGGGGAACACTGAAGCTTTCTTT
TRBJ1-5	TRBV5-8	TRBD1	few	CASSLKGGYSNQPQHF	TGTGCCAGCAGCTTGAAAGGGGGCTATAGCAATCAGCCCCAGCATTTT
TRBJ2-3	TRBV28	TRBD2	-	CASVGAGAIGTQYF	TGTGCCAGCGTAGGGGCGGGAGCCATAGGTACGCAGTATTTT
TRBJ1-2	TRBV27	-	once	CASRSLGGTGYTF	TGTGCCAGCAGATCTTTGGGGGGTACGGGCTACACCTTC
TRBJ1-2	TRBV4-2	-	once	CASSQKTGNYGYTF	TGTGCCAGCAGCCAAAAAACAGGGAACTATGGCTACACCTTC